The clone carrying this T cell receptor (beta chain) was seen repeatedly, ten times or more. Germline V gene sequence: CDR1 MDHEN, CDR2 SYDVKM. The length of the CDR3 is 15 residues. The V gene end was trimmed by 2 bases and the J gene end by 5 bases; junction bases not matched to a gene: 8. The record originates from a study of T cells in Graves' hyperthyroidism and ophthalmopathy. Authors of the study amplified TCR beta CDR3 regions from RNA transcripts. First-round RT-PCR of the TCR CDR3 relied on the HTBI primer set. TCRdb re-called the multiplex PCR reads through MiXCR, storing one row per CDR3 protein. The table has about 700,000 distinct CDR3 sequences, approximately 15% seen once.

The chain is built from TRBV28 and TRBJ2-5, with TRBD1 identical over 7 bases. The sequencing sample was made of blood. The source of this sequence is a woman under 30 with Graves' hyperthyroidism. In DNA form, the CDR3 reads TGTGCCAGCAGTTTAAGGGGGCGCTTGGGCGAGACCCAGTACTTC. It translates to CASSLRGRLGETQYF.